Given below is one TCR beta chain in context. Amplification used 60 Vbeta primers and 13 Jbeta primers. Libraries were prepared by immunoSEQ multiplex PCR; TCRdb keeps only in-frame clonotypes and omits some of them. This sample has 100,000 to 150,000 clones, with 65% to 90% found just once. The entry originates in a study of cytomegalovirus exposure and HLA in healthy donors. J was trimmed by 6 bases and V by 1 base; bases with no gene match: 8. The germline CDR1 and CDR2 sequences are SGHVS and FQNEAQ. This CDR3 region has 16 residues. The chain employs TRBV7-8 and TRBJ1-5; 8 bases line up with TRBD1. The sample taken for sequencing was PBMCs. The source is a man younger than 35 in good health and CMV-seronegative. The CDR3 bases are TGTGCCAGCAGCTTAGGGGTCCAGGGGGCTGTTCAGCCCCAGCATTTT. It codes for CASSLGVQGAVQPQHF. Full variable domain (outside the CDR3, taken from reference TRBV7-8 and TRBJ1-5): GAGVSQSPRYKVAKRGQDVALRCDPISGHVSLFWYQQALGQGPEFLTYFQNEAQLDKSGLPSDRFFAERPEGSVSTLKIQRTQQEDSAVYLCASSLGVQGAVQPQHFGDGTRLSIL.